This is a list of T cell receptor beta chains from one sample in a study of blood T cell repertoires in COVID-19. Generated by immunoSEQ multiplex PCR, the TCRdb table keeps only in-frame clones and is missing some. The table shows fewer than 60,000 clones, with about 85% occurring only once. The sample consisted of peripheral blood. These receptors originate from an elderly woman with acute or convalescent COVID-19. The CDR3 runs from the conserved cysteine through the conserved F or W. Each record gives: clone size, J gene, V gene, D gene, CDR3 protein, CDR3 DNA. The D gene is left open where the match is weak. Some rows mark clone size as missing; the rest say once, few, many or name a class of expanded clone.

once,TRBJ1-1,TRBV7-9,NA,CASSLDGDTEAFF,TGTGCCAGCAGCTTAGACGGGGACACTGAAGCTTTCTTT
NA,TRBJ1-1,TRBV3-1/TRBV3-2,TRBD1,CASSQVFGRGLGEAFF,TGTGCCAGCAGCCAAGTATTCGGCAGGGGGCTGGGTGAAGCTTTCTTT
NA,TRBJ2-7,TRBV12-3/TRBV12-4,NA,CASSYGPYEQYF,TGTGCCAGCAGCTATGGGCCTTACGAGCAGTACTTC
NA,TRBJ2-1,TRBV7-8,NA,CASSLDKGFQFF,TGTGCCAGCAGCTTAGACAAGGGGTTCCAGTTCTTC
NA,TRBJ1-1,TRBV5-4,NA,CASSTRGGRTEAFF,TGTGCCAGCAGCACGAGGGGGGGGCGGACTGAAGCTTTCTTT
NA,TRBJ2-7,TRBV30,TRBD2,CARSGAGGLGYEQYF,TGTGCCCGGAGCGGCGCGGGGGGGCTGGGCTACGAGCAGTACTTC
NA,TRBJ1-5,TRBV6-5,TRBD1,CASRQGNQPQHF,TGTGCCAGCCGACAGGGGAATCAGCCCCAGCATTTT
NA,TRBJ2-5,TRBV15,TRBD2,CATSRDGRGETQYF,TGTGCCACCAGCAGAGATGGGAGGGGAGAGACCCAGTACTTC
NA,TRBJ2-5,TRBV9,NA,CASSVGPMKPRSLETQYF,TGTGCCAGCAGCGTAGGCCCCATGAAGCCTCGAAGTTTGGAGACCCAGTACTTC
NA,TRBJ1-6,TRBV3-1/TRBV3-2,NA,CASSQVRGWYNSPLHF,TGTGCCAGCAGCCAGGTCAGGGGATGGTATAATTCACCCCTCCACTTT
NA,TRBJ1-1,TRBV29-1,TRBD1,CSVKTGGSTEAFF,TGCAGCGTCAAGACAGGGGGAAGCACTGAAGCTTTCTTT
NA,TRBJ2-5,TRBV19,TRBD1,CASSIVRGTGSVETQYF,TGTGCCAGTAGTATAGTCAGGGGGACAGGGTCGGTAGAGACCCAGTACTTC
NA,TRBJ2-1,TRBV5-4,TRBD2,CASSFNKGRAGKQFF,TGTGCCAGCAGCTTTAATAAAGGTCGAGCGGGGAAGCAGTTCTTC
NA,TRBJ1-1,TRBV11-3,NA,CASSPGVGTEAFF,TGTGCCAGCAGCCCCGGGGTTGGGACTGAAGCTTTCTTT
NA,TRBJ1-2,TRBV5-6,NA,CASSEGPLGKGYTF,TGTGCCAGCAGCGAAGGCCCCCTCGGGAAGGGCTACACCTTC
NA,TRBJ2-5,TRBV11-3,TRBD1,CASSSSNGRGSRKTQYF,TGTGCCAGCAGCTCCTCTAACGGCAGGGGGTCGAGAAAGACCCAGTACTTC
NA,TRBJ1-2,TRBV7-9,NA,CASSFAGVADGYTF,TGTGCCAGCAGCTTCGCAGGGGTTGCTGACGGCTACACCTTC
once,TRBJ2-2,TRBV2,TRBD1,CASSPPGTGGTGELFF,TGTGCCAGCAGTCCCCCCGGGACAGGGGGCACCGGGGAGCTGTTTTTT
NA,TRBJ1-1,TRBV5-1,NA,CASSLRGANTEAFF,TGCGCCAGCAGCTTACGGGGGGCGAACACTGAAGCTTTCTTT
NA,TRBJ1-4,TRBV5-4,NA,CASSNGQNEKLFF,TGTGCCAGCAGCAACGGACAGAATGAAAAACTGTTTTTT
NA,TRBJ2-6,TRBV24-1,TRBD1,CATTLLDRDSGANVLTF,TGTGCCACCACCCTACTGGACAGGGACTCTGGGGCCAACGTCCTGACTTTC
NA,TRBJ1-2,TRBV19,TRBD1,CASSIELRGSSYTF,TGTGCCAGTAGTATAGAACTCAGGGGGTCCAGCTACACCTTC
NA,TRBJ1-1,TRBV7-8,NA,CASSLATGTEAFF,TGTGCCAGCAGCTTAGCTACGGGCACTGAAGCTTTCTTT
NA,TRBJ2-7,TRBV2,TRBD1,CASSVNRAGGSEQYF,TGTGCCAGCAGTGTAAACAGGGCAGGGGGCTCCGAGCAGTACTTC
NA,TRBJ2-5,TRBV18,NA,CASSRLTQETQYF,TGTGCCAGCTCACGACTGACTCAAGAGACCCAGTACTTC
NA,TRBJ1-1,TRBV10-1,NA,CASKYRRGTEAFF,TGCGCCAGCAAATACCGCAGGGGCACTGAAGCTTTCTTT
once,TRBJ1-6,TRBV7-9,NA,CASSLGGGGSPLHF,TGTGCCAGCAGCTTAGGCGGGGGTGGATCACCCCTCCACTTT
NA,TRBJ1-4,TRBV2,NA,CASKAGYGEKLFF,TGTGCCAGCAAGGCGGGGTATGGTGAAAAACTGTTTTTT
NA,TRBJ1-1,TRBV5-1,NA,CASSLDTAPNTEAFF,TGCGCCAGCAGCTTGGACACCGCCCCTAACACTGAAGCTTTCTTT
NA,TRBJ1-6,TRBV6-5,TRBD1,CASSRDRGNSPLHF,TGTGCCAGCAGCCGGGACAGGGGTAATTCACCCCTCCACTTT
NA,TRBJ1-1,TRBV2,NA,CASSVGGSTEAFF,TGTGCCAGCAGTGTGGGAGGGAGCACTGAAGCTTTCTTT
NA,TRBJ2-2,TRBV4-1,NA,CASSHDSLYTGELFF,TGCGCCAGCAGCCACGACAGTCTTTACACCGGGGAGCTGTTTTTT
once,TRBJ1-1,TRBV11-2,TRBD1,CASSLETGVNTEAFF,TGTGCCAGCAGCTTAGAGACAGGGGTGAACACTGAAGCTTTCTTT
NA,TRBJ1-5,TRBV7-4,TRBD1,CASSYRGRNQPQHF,TGTGCCAGCAGCTACAGGGGACGAAATCAGCCCCAGCATTTT
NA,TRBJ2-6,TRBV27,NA,CASSPKSSGHLSGANVLTF,TGTGCCAGCAGTCCTAAATCCTCGGGACACCTCTCTGGGGCCAACGTCCTGACTTTC
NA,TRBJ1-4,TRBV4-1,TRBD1,CASSQRDRVYEKLFF,TGCGCCAGCAGCCAAAGGGACAGGGTTTACGAAAAACTGTTTTTT
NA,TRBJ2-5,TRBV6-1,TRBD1,CASSEDFSGGRETQYF,TGTGCCAGCAGTGAAGACTTCTCAGGGGGCCGGGAGACCCAGTACTTC
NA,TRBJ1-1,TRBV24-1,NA,CATAPGEKAEAFF,TGTGCCACGGCTCCGGGGGAGAAAGCTGAAGCTTTCTTT
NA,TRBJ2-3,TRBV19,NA,CASSTLLPRADTQYF,TGTGCCAGTAGTACCCTTCTACCGAGGGCAGATACGCAGTATTTT
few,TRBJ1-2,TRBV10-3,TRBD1,CAISYTGTGGGYGYTF,TGTGCCATCAGCTATACCGGGACAGGGGGCGGCTATGGCTACACCTTC
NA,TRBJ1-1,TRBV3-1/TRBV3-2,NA,CASSQGPLGTEAFF,TGTGCCAGCAGCCAGGGCCCTCTGGGCACTGAAGCTTTCTTT
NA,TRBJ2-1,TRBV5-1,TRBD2,CASSLMAGGKNEQFF,TGCGCCAGCAGCTTGATGGCGGGGGGGAAAAATGAGCAGTTCTTC
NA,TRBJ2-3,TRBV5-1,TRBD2,CASSLARGLASDTQYF,TGCGCCAGCAGCTTGGCCCGTGGACTAGCTTCAGATACGCAGTATTTT
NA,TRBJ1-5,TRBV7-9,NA,CASSLGALNQPQHF,TGTGCCAGCAGCTTAGGGGCACTGAATCAGCCCCAGCATTTT
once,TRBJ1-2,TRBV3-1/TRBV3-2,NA,CASSQGQGLYGYTF,TGTGCCAGCAGCCAAGGGCAGGGGCTGTATGGCTACACCTTC
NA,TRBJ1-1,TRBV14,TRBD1,CASSQLGTGDEAFF,TGTGCCAGCAGCCAACTGGGGACAGGGGATGAAGCTTTCTTT
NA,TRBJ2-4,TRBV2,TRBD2,CASSGTSGGTVNIQYF,TGTGCCAGCAGCGGGACTAGCGGGGGGACAGTAAACATTCAGTACTTC
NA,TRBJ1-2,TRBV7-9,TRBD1,CASSLGQGNYGYTF,TGTGCCAGCAGCTTAGGACAGGGTAACTATGGCTACACCTTC
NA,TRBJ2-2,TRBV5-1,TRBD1,CASSDRDRDTGELFF,TGCGCCAGCAGCGACCGGGACAGGGACACCGGGGAGCTGTTTTTT
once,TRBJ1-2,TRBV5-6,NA,CASSSTGYGYTF,TGTGCCAGCAGCTCCACAGGGTACGGCTACACCTTC
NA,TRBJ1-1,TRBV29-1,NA,CSGLPGDGEAFF,TGCAGCGGCTTACCGGGGGACGGAGAAGCTTTCTTT
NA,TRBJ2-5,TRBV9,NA,CASSLQRGTQETQYF,TGTGCCAGCAGCTTACAACGGGGGACCCAAGAGACCCAGTACTTC
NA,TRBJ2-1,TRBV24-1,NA,CATRGGGGKYNEQFF,TGTGCCACCAGAGGGGGCGGGGGGAAATACAATGAGCAGTTCTTC
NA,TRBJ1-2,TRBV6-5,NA,CASSYGQGDNYGYTF,TGTGCCAGCAGTTACGGTCAGGGTGATAATTATGGCTACACCTTC
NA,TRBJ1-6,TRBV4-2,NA,CASSQEVRGNSPLHF,TGTGCCAGCAGCCAAGAGGTCCGGGGTAATTCACCCCTCCACTTT